One sample yielded the 22 T cell receptor beta chains listed below, sequenced in a study of T cell changes during pregnancy in multiple sclerosis. Data came from immunoSEQ multiplex PCR; TCRdb stores just in-frame clones and leaves some out. The repertoire holds under 40,000 clones, 80% to 95% seen once, with 20% to 30% in the top ten. The source material was CD8+ T cells from peripheral blood mononuclear cells, sampled before pregnancy. The receptors were sampled from a female donor with multiple sclerosis, enrolled in a pregnancy study.

About this clone itself: A junction end diverges from the germline sequence, so it may reflect a read error. V gene TRBV4-1 combines with J gene TRBJ2-1; 12 nucleotides align to TRBD1. CDR1 MGHRA and CDR2 YSYEKL come from the germline V gene. This CDR3 has 14 amino acids. CDR3 in amino acids: CASSQGGTGGVRVF. The CDR3 DNA sequence: TGCGCCAGCAGCCAAGGGGGGACAGGGGGCGTTAGGGTCTTC.

The J gene is TRBJ1-4, the V gene TRBV28; 7 bases align to TRBD1. In germline, CDR1 is MDHEN, CDR2 SYDVKM. This CDR3 contains 15 residues. V lost 5 bases, J lost 3 bases, and 6 bases stayed unmatched. CDR3 DNA sequence: TGTGCCAGCAGTATACAGGGGCCCCCTAATGAAAAACTGTTTTTT. It yields the protein CASSIQGPPNEKLFF.

The V gene is TRBV28, the J gene TRBJ2-7, with 10 bases lining up with TRBD2. V lost 1 base and J lost 5; bases outside the gene matches: 8. Germline CDR1 and CDR2: MDHEN and SYDVKM. The CDR3 length is 16 residues. As DNA, the CDR3 is TGTGCCAGCAGTTTATTGGTAGCGGGAGGCCCCCACGAGCAGTACTTC. Translating it yields CASSLLVAGGPHEQYF.

The CDR3 sequence: CASSLGTLTYEQYF. CDR3 coding DNA: TGCGCCAGCAGCCTCGGGACATTGACCTACGAGCAGTACTTC. This rearrangement joins TRBV5-1 to TRBJ2-7; D is possibly TRBD1 (6 bases). CDR1 and CDR2 (germline): SGHRS, YFSETQ. V was pared by 4 bases and J by 2 bases, with 13 bases between. The CDR3 loop spans 14 amino acids. Full variable domain (rest looked up from reference TRBV5-1 and TRBJ2-7): KAGVTQTPRYLIKTRGQQVTLSCSPISGHRSVSWYQQTPGQGLQFLFEYFSETQRNKGNFPGRFSGRQFSNSRSEMNVSTLELGDSALYLCASSLGTLTYEQYFGPGTRLTVT.

The rearrangement joins TRBV6-5 to TRBJ1-2, with 7 bases fitting TRBD1. The ends lost 8 bases at V and 6 bases at J; junction bases unmatched: 6. The CDR3 spans 12 residues. Germline lookup yields CDR1 MNHEY and CDR2 SVGAGI. DNA for the CDR3: TGTGCCAGCTGGTATGGACAGGATGGCTACACCTTC. Amino acids: CASWYGQDGYTF.

V is TRBV7-2 and J is TRBJ2-7, with TRBD1 identical over 10 bases. V lost 1 base, J lost 6 bases, and 3 bases stayed unmatched. Germline-derived CDR1 and CDR2 are SGHTA and FQGNSA. CDR3 length: 14 amino acids. This CDR3 is CASSLVRTGGEQYF. The CDR3 DNA follows: TGTGCCAGCAGCTTAGTAAGGACAGGGGGCGAGCAGTACTTC.

The chain recombines TRBV28 with TRBJ1-5; 11 bases fit TRBD1. This CDR3 comprises 16 residues. Trimming cost V 9 bases and J 7 bases; bases outside gene matches: 14. CDR1 is MDHEN and CDR2 is SYDVKM in the germline V gene. CDR3 coding DNA: TGTGCCAGTTCATATCCTCGGACAGGGGGCAGGCAGCCCCAGCATTTT. Amino acid sequence: CASSYPRTGGRQPQHF.

V usage is TRBV10-2 and J usage is TRBJ2-7; D perhaps matches TRBD1 (6 bases). The CDR3 loop spans 13 amino acids. The germline V gene has CDR1 WSHSY and CDR2 SAAADI. Trimming left V 5 bases short and J 5 bases short, with 13 bases between. This CDR3 reads CASSPRGRDEQYF. In nucleotides, the CDR3 is TGCGCCAGCAGTCCCAGGGGTCGGGACGAGCAGTACTTC.

This chain joins TRBV4-1 and TRBJ2-3, with D maybe TRBD2 (5 bases). V was trimmed by 1 base and J by 5 bases, leaving 10 bases between them. Germline-derived CDR1 and CDR2 are MGHRA and YSYEKL. This CDR3 region has 14 residues. CDR3 nucleotides: TGCGCCAGCAGCCAAGGAGGGCACGGAGATACGCAGTATTTT. Protein product: CASSQGGHGDTQYF.

The chain is built from TRBV7-9 and TRBJ2-5; D possibly corresponds to TRBD1 (5 bases). The CDR3 length is 13 residues. Trimming took 5 bases from V and 8 from J, leaving 15 bases between them. CDR1 SEHNR and CDR2 FQNEAQ come from the germline V gene (reference sequence). The CDR3 reads CASSPETDITQYF. CDR3 coding DNA: TGTGCCAGCAGCCCAGAGACAGACATAACCCAGTACTTC.

The chain links TRBV5-4 to TRBJ1-1; D is perhaps TRBD1 (5 bases). This CDR3 is built from 15 residues. The germline V and J ends were trimmed by 0 bases and 1 base, with 10 bases remaining between them. The germline CDR1 and CDR2 sequences are SGHNT and YYREEE (reference sequence). The DNA for the CDR3 is TGTGCCAGCAGCTTGGGCTGGCAGGGGAACACTGAAGCTTTCTTT. This sequence encodes CASSLGWQGNTEAFF.

Regarding this clone: The junction differs from germline at one of its ends, possibly a read error. This chain uses TRBV6-1 with TRBJ1-1; the D gene is possibly TRBD1 (6 bases). CDR3 length equals 13 residues. Germline CDR1 reads MNHNS; CDR2 reads SASEGT. CDR3 region: CAGSQGQDTEAFF. Written as DNA, the CDR3 is TGTGCCGGCAGTCAGGGGCAAGACACTGAAGCTTTCTTT.

This chain joins TRBV5-6 and TRBJ2-7, with 10 bases lining up with TRBD1. Trimming removed 0 bases from V and 2 bases from J; junction bases left unmatched: 14. Germline V gene sequence: CDR1 SGHDT, CDR2 YYEEEE. The CDR3 is made up of 19 amino acids. The CDR3 reads CASSLVRDRGSRGAYEQYF. The CDR3 coding sequence is TGTGCCAGCAGCTTGGTCCGGGACAGGGGATCTAGAGGAGCCTACGAGCAGTACTTC.

In this sample, this clone turned up a few times. The V gene is TRBV21-1, the J gene TRBJ2-7; TRBD2, the D gene given by the table, was not confirmed from the DNA. TRBV21-1 is deemed a pseudogene. This CDR3 has 15 amino acids. CDR3 nucleotide sequence: TGTGCCAGCAGCGGTGCGGGGGCCTCCCTCTACGAGCAGTACTTC. Residues: CASSGAGASLYEQYF.

The rearrangement joins TRBV5-4 to TRBJ1-5; 10 bases are a match to TRBD1. J lost 6 bases, V lost 4 bases, and 1 base had no gene match. CDR1 and CDR2 from the germline V gene are SGHNT and YYREEE (reference sequence). CDR3 size: 13 residues. CDR3 in amino acids: CASSRDRGQPQHF. The DNA of the CDR3 is TGTGCCAGCAGCCGGGACAGGGGTCAGCCCCAGCATTTT.

This sequence joins TRBV28 and TRBJ2-5, with 7 nucleotides matching TRBD1. Germline V lookup: CDR1 MDHEN, CDR2 SYDVKM. V trimming: 6 bases; J trimming: 3 bases; junction bases outside the gene matches: 4. There are 13 residues in the CDR3. CDR3 sequence: CASRYGTEETQYF. CDR3 sequence (DNA): TGTGCCAGCAGATACGGGACAGAAGAGACCCAGTACTTC.

The gene calls are TRBV7-6 and TRBJ2-7, with D perhaps TRBD1 (6 bases). Germline-derived CDR1 and CDR2 are SGHVS and FNYEAQ. This CDR3 contains 11 residues. V lost 7 bases and J 4 bases, leaving 8 bases between the germline ends. This CDR3 reads CASIGGYEQYF. CDR3 sequence (DNA): TGTGCCAGCATAGGGGGTTACGAGCAGTACTTC.

This clone was found once. This sequence joins TRBV9 and TRBJ1-5; TRBD1 matches 7 bases. The CDR3 extends over 15 amino acids. V shed 3 bases, J shed 7 bases, and the junction held 10 bases outside the gene matches. CDR1 is SGDLS and CDR2 is YYNGEE in the germline V gene. CDR3 protein: CASSEGDREGQPQHF. CDR3 nucleotides: TGTGCCAGCAGCGAGGGAGACAGGGAAGGCCAGCCCCAGCATTTT. Drawing the rest from reference TRBV9 and TRBJ1-5, the complete variable domain is DSGVTQTPKHLITATGQRVTLRCSPRSGDLSVYWYQQSLDQGLQFLIQYYNGEERAKGNILERFSAQQFPDLHSELNLSSLELGDSALYFCASSEGDREGQPQHFGDGTRLSIL.

The chain employs TRBV29-1 and TRBJ1-3; no clear D. Germline V gene sequence: CDR1 SQVTM, CDR2 ANQGSEA. Deletions cut 7 bases from V and 0 bases from J, with 7 bases between. The CDR3 sequence is 12 residues long. The CDR3 DNA reads as TGCAGCGCCTTGAGCTCTGGAAACACCATATATTTT. Protein sequence: CSALSSGNTIYF.

The rearrangement joins TRBV5-1 to TRBJ2-7; D call uncertain. Germline CDR1 SGHRS, CDR2 YFSETQ. The germline V and J ends were trimmed by 2 bases and 0 bases, with 6 bases remaining between them. The CDR3 spans 13 residues. Here the CDR3 reads CASSLEISYEQYF. Here the CDR3 DNA reads TGCGCCAGCAGCTTAGAGATCTCCTACGAGCAGTACTTC.

This rearrangement joins TRBV27 to TRBJ2-2; 10 nucleotides match TRBD1. The germline gives CDR1 MNHEY, CDR2 SMNVEV (reference sequence). The CDR3 runs to 13 residues. Trimming cost V 9 bases and J 4 bases; bases outside gene matches: 2. The chain's CDR3 is CASGTGATGELFF. For the CDR3, the DNA is TGTGCCAGTGGGACAGGGGCCACCGGGGAGCTGTTTTTT.

The chain has TRBV5-6 and TRBJ1-2, with no clear D. This CDR3 is built from 17 residues. V lost 0 bases to trimming and J lost 0 bases, with 15 bases between them. Germline V gene lookup returns CDR1 SGHDT and CDR2 YYEEEE. The CDR3 is CASSLAEEWLANYGYTF. CDR3 DNA sequence: TGTGCCAGCAGCTTGGCCGAGGAGTGGCTAGCTAACTATGGCTACACCTTC.